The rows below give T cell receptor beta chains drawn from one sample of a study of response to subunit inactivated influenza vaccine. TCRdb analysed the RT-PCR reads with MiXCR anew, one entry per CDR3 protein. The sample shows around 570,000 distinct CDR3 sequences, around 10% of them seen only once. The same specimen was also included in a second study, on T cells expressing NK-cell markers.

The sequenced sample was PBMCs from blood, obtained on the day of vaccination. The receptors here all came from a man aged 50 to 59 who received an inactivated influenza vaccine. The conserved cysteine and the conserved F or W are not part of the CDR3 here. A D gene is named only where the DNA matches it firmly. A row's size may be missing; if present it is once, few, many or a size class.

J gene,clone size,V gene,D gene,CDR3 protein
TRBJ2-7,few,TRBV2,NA,ASSEQPSSYEQY
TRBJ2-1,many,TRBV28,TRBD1,ASSSKWGQLSNEQF
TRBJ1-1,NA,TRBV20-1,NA,SARAEEAF
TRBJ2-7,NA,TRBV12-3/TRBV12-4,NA,ASSPPRGGSYEQY
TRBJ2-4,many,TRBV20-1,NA,SAIAERLAKNIQY
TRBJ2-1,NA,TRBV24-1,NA,ATSDLHPRFGNNEQF
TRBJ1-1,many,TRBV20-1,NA,SASTWGTNTEAF
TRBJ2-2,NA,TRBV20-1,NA,SARGQNTGELF
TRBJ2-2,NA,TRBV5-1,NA,ASSLVSLRTANTGELF
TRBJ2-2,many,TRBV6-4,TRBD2,ASLRGLPSLAGGSTGELF
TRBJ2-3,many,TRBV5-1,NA,ASRDGSTDTQY
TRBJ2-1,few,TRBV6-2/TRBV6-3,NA,ASRYRDLGNEQF
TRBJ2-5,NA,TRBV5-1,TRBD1,ASSWGNRGKETQY
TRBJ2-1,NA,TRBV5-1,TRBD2,ASSGGLAGNEQF
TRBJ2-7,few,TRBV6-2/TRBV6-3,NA,ASTQIGGLYEQY
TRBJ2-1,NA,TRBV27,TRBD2,ASSLGTSFPHNEQF
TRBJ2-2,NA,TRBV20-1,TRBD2,SAIGLGNTGELF
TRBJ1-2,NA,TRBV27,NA,ASSLSIGGRYGYT
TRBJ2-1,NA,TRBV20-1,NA,SARSWQSSYNEQF
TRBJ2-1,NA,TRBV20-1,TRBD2,SARDPAGDIYNEQF
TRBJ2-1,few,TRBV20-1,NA,SARRTGGLDEQF
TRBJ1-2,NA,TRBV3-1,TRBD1,ASSRSDRLFYGYT
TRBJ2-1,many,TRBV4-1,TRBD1,ASSPEAGQGYNEQF